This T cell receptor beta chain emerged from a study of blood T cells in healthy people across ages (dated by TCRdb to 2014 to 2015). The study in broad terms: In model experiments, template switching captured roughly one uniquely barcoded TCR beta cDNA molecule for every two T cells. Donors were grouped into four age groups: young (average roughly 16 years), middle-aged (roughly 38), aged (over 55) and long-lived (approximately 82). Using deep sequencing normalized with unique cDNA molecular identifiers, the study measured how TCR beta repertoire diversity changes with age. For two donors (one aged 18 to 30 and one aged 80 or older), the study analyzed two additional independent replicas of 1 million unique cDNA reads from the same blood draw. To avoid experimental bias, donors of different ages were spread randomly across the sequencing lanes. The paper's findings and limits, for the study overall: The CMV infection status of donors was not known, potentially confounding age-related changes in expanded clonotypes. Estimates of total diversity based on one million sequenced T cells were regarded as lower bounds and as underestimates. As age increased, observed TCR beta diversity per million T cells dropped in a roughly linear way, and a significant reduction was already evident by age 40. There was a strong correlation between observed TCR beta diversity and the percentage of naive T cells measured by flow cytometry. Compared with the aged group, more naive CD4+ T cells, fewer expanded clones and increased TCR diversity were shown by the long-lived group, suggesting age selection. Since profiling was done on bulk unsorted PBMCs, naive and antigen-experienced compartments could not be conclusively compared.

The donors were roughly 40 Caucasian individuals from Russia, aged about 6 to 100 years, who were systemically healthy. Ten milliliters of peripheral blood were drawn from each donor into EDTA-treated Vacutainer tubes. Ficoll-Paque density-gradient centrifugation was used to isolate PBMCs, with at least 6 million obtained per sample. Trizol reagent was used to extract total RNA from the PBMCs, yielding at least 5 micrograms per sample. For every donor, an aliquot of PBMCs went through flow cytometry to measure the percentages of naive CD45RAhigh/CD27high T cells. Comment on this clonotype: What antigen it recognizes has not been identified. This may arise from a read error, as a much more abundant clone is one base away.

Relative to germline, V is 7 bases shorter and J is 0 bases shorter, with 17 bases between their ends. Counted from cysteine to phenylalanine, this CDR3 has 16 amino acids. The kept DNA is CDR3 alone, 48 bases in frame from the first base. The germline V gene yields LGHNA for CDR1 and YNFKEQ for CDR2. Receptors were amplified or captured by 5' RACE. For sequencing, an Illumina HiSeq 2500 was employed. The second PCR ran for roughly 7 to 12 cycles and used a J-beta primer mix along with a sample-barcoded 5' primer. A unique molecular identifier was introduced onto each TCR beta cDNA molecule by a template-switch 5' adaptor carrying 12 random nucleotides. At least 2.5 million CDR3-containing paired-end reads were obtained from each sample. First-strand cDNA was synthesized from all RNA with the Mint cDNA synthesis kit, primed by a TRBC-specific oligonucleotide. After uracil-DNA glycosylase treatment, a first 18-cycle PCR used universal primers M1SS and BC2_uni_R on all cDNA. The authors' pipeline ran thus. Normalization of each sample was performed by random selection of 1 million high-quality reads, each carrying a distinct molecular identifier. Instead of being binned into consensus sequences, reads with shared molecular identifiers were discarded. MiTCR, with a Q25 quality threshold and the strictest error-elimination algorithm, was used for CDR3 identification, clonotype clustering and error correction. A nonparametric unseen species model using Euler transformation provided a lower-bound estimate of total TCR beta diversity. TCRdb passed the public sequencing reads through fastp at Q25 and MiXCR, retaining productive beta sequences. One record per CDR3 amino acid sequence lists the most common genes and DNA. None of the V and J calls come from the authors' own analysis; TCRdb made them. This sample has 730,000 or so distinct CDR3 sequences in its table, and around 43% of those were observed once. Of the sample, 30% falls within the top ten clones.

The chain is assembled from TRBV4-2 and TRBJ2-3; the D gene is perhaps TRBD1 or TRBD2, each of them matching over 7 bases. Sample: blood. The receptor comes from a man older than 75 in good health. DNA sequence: TGTGCCAGCAACCAGGGGGGGGCTTCTAGCACAGATACGCAGTATTTT. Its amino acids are CASNQGGASSTDTQYF.